This T cell receptor beta chain was profiled in a study of cytomegalovirus exposure and HLA in healthy donors. The overall study: A subsequent analysis stated that the 100 to 150 validation repertoires were run on the same platform as the 550 to 750 first-cohort repertoires.

Details on this clone: Its antigen is not identified.

General observations from the study: Rarity held for most TCR sequences, but there were some public TCRs that occurred in many donors. A subsequent analysis found that TCR clusters from the first cohort also tended to co-occur in the 110 or so validation repertoires, with less than 95% of cluster scores above 0.

Clones were read by immunoSEQ multiplex PCR, and TCRdb kept only the in-frame ones, dropping some. The sample lists roughly 73,000 clones; about 95% were seen once. Trimming stripped 5 bases from V and 0 bases from J, with 9 bases between. The CDR3 is made up of 14 amino acids. Germline CDR1 is MNHEY and CDR2 is SMNVEV (reference sequence). J is TRBJ2-3 and V is TRBV27; possibly TRBD1 for D (5 bases). This clonotype was sampled from a man between 18 and 29 years old in good health and CMV-seronegative. What was sequenced was PBMCs. The CDR3 spells CASSIQDSTDTQYF. DNA of the CDR3: TGTGCCAGCAGTATACAGGATAGCACAGATACGCAGTATTTT.